The 31 T cell receptor beta chains below come from one sample, sequenced in a study of T-cell memory formation after mild COVID-19. TCRdb redid the calling of the 5' RACE reads with MiXCR, one entry per CDR3 protein. The repertoire consists of 560,000 or so distinct CDR3 sequences, with 17% occurring once and the leading ten covering approximately 8.1%. Sample: PBMCs or a T cell subset sorted from them (not recorded which). The receptors stem from an adult woman who had mild COVID-19 (a few samples of this study predate the infection). Cell type and time point are not known.

This clonotype was recorded at least ten times. V is TRBV5-4 and J is TRBJ2-2; D unresolved. Trimming took off 0 bases at V and 0 bases at J, with 6 bases between the two ends. The CDR3 sequence is 15 residues long. Germline CDR1 and CDR2: SGHNT and YYREEE (reference sequence). CDR3 in amino acids: CASSLVGTNTGELFF. As DNA, the CDR3 is TGTGCCAGCAGCTTGGTGGGGACGAACACCGGGGAGCTGTTTTTT.

The chain carries TRBV9 and TRBJ2-3; possibly TRBD1 for D (7 bases). CDR3 length: 15 amino acids. Germline V gene data show CDR1 as SGDLS and CDR2 as YYNGEE. The V and J ends lost 0 bases and 6 bases respectively, with 14 bases between them. The DNA for the CDR3 is TGTGCCAGCAGCGTAGCTAGCAGGGGGGCGGATACGCAGTATTTT. Encoded protein: CASSVASRGADTQYF.

This CDR3 is CASSSWYSGEEQYF. The CDR3, as DNA: TGTGCCAGCAGTTCCTGGTATTCAGGGGAAGAGCAGTACTTC. The chain uses TRBV12-3 or TRBV12-4 and TRBJ2-7; D possibly corresponds to TRBD1 (6 bases). Deletions cut 4 bases from V and 7 bases from J, with 17 bases between. The CDR3 totals 14 residues.

This clonotype was counted a few times. CDR3 in DNA: TGTGCCAGCAGCTTAGCTGCCAGTCTAGGCACCGGGGAGCTGTTTTTT. It translates to CASSLAASLGTGELFF. The chain recombines TRBV7-9 with TRBJ2-2, with D uncertain. This CDR3 has 16 residues. The V and J ends lost 0 bases and 4 bases respectively, with 12 bases between them. The germline gives CDR1 SEHNR, CDR2 FQNEAQ (reference sequence).

The chain carries TRBV3-1 and TRBJ2-5; 11 bases are shared with TRBD2. The J segment lost 6 bases and the V segment lost 0 bases, leaving 3 bases of the junction unmatched. Per germline, CDR1 LGHDT and CDR2 YNNKEL (reference sequence). The CDR3 has 15 residues. Here the CDR3 reads CASSQDSGRGKTQYF. In DNA, the CDR3 is TGTGCCAGCAGCCAAGATAGCGGGAGGGGTAAGACCCAGTACTTC.

This clonotype appeared a few times. V gene TRBV7-2 combines with J gene TRBJ1-6, with D uncertain. There are 12 residues in the CDR3. Trimming removed 1 base from V and 8 bases from J, with 3 bases in between. In germline, CDR1 is SGHTA, CDR2 FQGNSA. CDR3 loop: CASSLVDSPLHF. The CDR3 DNA reads as TGTGCCAGCAGCTTAGTGGATTCACCCCTCCACTTT.

This clonotype was counted only a few times. The chain links TRBV29-1 to TRBJ2-7; perhaps TRBD1 as D (7 bases). Germline CDR1 is SQVTM and CDR2 is ANQGSEA. This CDR3 spans 14 amino acids. Trimming took 7 bases from V and 0 from J, leaving 16 bases between them. The CDR3 sequence is CSAGDRVNSYEQYF. CDR3 bases: TGCAGCGCGGGAGACAGGGTTAACTCCTACGAGCAGTACTTC.

In its sample, this clonotype was seen a few times. The CDR3 is CASWRWGLSYEQYF. The CDR3 bases are TGTGCCAGCTGGCGGTGGGGATTGTCCTACGAGCAGTACTTC. The chain has TRBV7-2 and TRBJ2-7; no definite D call. Per the germline V gene, CDR1 is SGHTA and CDR2 is FQGNSA. Trimming cost V 8 bases and J 1 base, with 15 bases left between them. This CDR3 has 14 residues.

This clonotype was found a few times. J is TRBJ2-7 and V is TRBV7-8; 9 nucleotides agree with TRBD1. The V gene end was trimmed by 5 bases and the J gene end by 7 bases; junction bases not matched to a gene: 12. The CDR3 loop spans 15 amino acids. The germline CDR1 and CDR2 sequences are SGHVS and FQNEAQ. CDR3 sequence (DNA): TGTGCCAGCAGCATAGGACAGGGGCCCCCCTTGGAGCAGTACTTC. Translation gives CASSIGQGPPLEQYF.

This sequence joins TRBV2 and TRBJ2-7; 12 bases align to TRBD2. With 6 bases clipped from V and 4 bases from J, the junction kept 13 bases outside the gene matches. Germline values: CDR1 SNHLY, CDR2 FYNNEI. The CDR3 runs 17 residues. CDR3 protein: CASSGMGGLAGRYEQYF. The CDR3 coding sequence is TGTGCCAGCAGCGGAATGGGCGGACTAGCGGGACGGTACGAGCAGTACTTC.

This chain links TRBV7-3 with TRBJ2-3; 7 bases line up with TRBD1. The CDR3 spans 13 residues. The junction had 9 bases not matched to a gene; V was cut back by 11 bases and J by 4 bases. Per the germline V gene, CDR1 is SGHTA and CDR2 is FQGTGA. In DNA form, the CDR3 reads TGTGCCGGTGCGGCTACAGGGGCAGATACGCAGTATTTT. Translation: CAGAATGADTQYF.

This clonotype was observed a handful of times. The chain employs TRBV6-1 and TRBJ2-3; 8 bases agree with TRBD1. V shed 4 bases and J 0 bases; nucleotides not matched to a gene: 12. The CDR3 contains 18 residues. Germline V gives CDR1 MNHNS, CDR2 SASEGT. CDR3 sequence: CASSVRDRHYPSTDTQYF. The CDR3 DNA reads TGTGCCAGCAGTGTCCGGGACAGGCACTACCCTAGCACAGATACGCAGTATTTT.

V is TRBV20-1 and J is TRBJ1-1; a weak D match, TRBD1 (5 bases). V was trimmed by 5 bases and J by 2 bases, leaving 18 bases between them. The CDR3 covers 15 residues. Germline V gene sequence: CDR1 DFQATT, CDR2 SNEGSKA (reference sequence). This CDR3 reads CSAVHGAKGNTEAFF. CDR3 in DNA: TGCAGTGCTGTCCACGGGGCCAAGGGTAACACTGAAGCTTTCTTT.

This chain connects TRBV30 to TRBJ1-2; D gene uncertain. Germline CDR1 and CDR2: GTSNPN and SVGIG (reference sequence). The ends were cut back, 2 bases at V and 11 bases at J, with 12 bases in the middle. The CDR3 covers 11 residues. CDR3 nucleotide sequence: TGTGCCTGGAGTTTTTACAGCCTGTACACCTTC. Its protein product is CAWSFYSLYTF.

The rearrangement links TRBV13 to TRBJ2-7; the match to TRBD1 covers 7 bases. Germline CDR1 and CDR2: PRHDT and FYEKMQ (reference sequence). J was trimmed by 2 bases and V by 5 bases; bases with no gene match: 9. The CDR3 contains 15 residues. In nucleotides, the CDR3 is TGTGCCAGCAGCCAGAGGGGACAGAGGACCTACGAGCAGTACTTC. It is translated as CASSQRGQRTYEQYF.

This clonotype was observed a handful of times. V gene TRBV7-9 combines with J gene TRBJ1-2; 9 bases are shared with TRBD1. V lost 2 bases, J lost 6 bases, and 7 bases stayed unmatched. The CDR3 length is 15 residues. Per germline, CDR1 SEHNR and CDR2 FQNEAQ (reference sequence). The CDR3 protein is CASSLIGDREDGYTF. CDR3 in DNA: TGTGCCAGCAGCTTAATAGGGGACAGGGAGGATGGCTACACCTTC.

This chain links TRBV5-1 with TRBJ1-1, with D tentatively TRBD1 (6 bases). Trimming took 4 bases from V and 0 from J, leaving 25 bases between them. Germline V gene data show CDR1 as SGHRS and CDR2 as YFSETQ. This CDR3 has 19 residues. Here the CDR3 reads CASSRGQRSTKEMNTEAFF. Written as DNA, the CDR3 is TGCGCCAGCAGCCGTGGACAGCGCTCTACTAAGGAGATGAACACTGAAGCTTTCTTT.

This clonotype was observed a handful of times. The chain links TRBV2 to TRBJ2-2, with 8 bases aligning to TRBD1. Germline trimming cut 7 bases from V and 6 bases from J; bases unmatched to any gene: 13. The V gene's germline CDR1 is SNHLY and CDR2 FYNNEI. The CDR3 contains 16 residues. CDR3 sequence: CASIPTGVVFAGELFF. In DNA, the CDR3 is TGTGCCAGCATCCCGACAGGGGTGGTTTTTGCCGGGGAGCTGTTTTTT.

The J gene is TRBJ2-1, the V gene TRBV7-3, with D perhaps TRBD2 (5 bases). V shed 5 bases and J shed 0 bases, with 20 bases lying between them. The CDR3 is 18 amino acids. Germline V lookup: CDR1 SGHTA, CDR2 FQGTGA. The CDR3 coding sequence is TGTGCCAGCAGCCGCCTGGGCAGAGGACTTCTCTCCTACAATGAGCAGTTCTTC. It encodes CASSRLGRGLLSYNEQFF.

The chain uses TRBV14 and TRBJ1-2; tentative D call: TRBD1 (5 bases). V dropped 1 base and J dropped 4 bases, with 13 bases sitting between them. The CDR3 totals 15 residues. Germline V CDR1 and CDR2: SGHDN, FVKESK. CDR3 nucleotide sequence: TGTGCCAGCAGCCAAGTTCTCGGAAGGGGCTATGGCTACACCTTC. This codes for CASSQVLGRGYGYTF.

This rearrangement joins TRBV4-2 to TRBJ2-1, with TRBD2 matching 8 bases. Unmatched junction bases numbered 12, after V lost 1 base and J lost 7 bases. Germline CDR1 LGHNA, CDR2 YNFKEQ. This CDR3 contains 17 residues. The CDR3 bases are TGTGCCAGCAGCCAAGGGTTCGGAGCGGGAGAAGGGAATGAGCAGTTCTTC. Translation: CASSQGFGAGEGNEQFF.

This clonotype was seen a few times. The CDR3 loop reads CASSLSVRGNLHGYTF. CDR3 sequence (DNA): TGTGCCAGCAGCTTATCGGTCAGGGGGAATCTTCATGGCTACACCTTC. V is TRBV7-9 and J is TRBJ1-2; 7 nucleotides align to TRBD1. The CDR3 length is 16 residues. Germline V gives CDR1 SEHNR, CDR2 FQNEAQ (reference sequence). V lost 2 bases, J lost 6 bases, and 12 bases stayed unmatched.

The chain is built from TRBV20-1 and TRBJ1-1; D is ambiguous. CDR1 and CDR2 (germline): DFQATT, SNEGSKA (reference sequence). This CDR3 is 11 amino acids long. The V end was cut by 2 bases, the J end by 6 bases, with 7 bases between. CDR3: CSARRLAEAFF. DNA for the CDR3: TGCAGTGCTAGAAGGCTGGCTGAAGCTTTCTTT.

This clonotype was counted a few times. CDR3 DNA sequence: TGTGCCAGCAGCACGGGGGGGCTCCTAGCGGGCTCCTACAATGAGCAGTTCTTC. This translates into CASSTGGLLAGSYNEQFF. The V and J genes are TRBV7-2 and TRBJ2-1; TRBD2 aligns across 8 bases. CDR3 size: 18 residues. Germline V CDR1 and CDR2: SGHTA, FQGNSA. The ends lost 5 bases at V and 0 bases at J; junction bases unmatched: 12.

V is TRBV7-2 and J is TRBJ2-5, with D perhaps matching TRBD2 (5 bases). The CDR3 has 15 amino acids. CDR1 is SGHTA and CDR2 is FQGNSA in the germline V gene. V gave up 2 bases and J gave up 5 bases, with 15 bases separating them. The CDR3 loop is CASSLSSLGVETQYF. The CDR3 bases are TGTGCCAGCAGCTTATCCTCTCTCGGGGTGGAGACCCAGTACTTC.

In its sample, this clonotype was seen a few times. CDR3 region: CSVGQGETQYF. The CDR3 DNA sequence: TGCAGCGTTGGCCAGGGGGAGACCCAGTACTTC. V gene TRBV29-1 combines with J gene TRBJ2-5; a possible D gene is TRBD1 (6 bases). Germline CDR1 and CDR2: SQVTM and ANQGSEA. V gave up 4 bases and J gave up 5 bases, with 8 bases separating them. The CDR3 covers 11 residues.

V is TRBV29-1 and J is TRBJ2-4; 8 bases align to TRBD2. Germline CDR1 and CDR2: SQVTM and ANQGSEA. The CDR3 runs 18 residues. With 4 bases clipped from V and 3 bases from J, the junction kept 17 bases outside the gene matches. DNA of the CDR3: TGCAGCGTTGTAAAGGCCCGTCCCGGGAGGGCCAGCAAAAACATTCAGTACTTC. It translates to CSVVKARPGRASKNIQYF.

This clonotype was picked up a small number of times. The chain couples TRBV9 to TRBJ1-3; a possible D gene is TRBD1 (5 bases). V was pared by 4 bases and J by 2 bases, with 19 bases between. The length of the CDR3 is 17 residues. Germline V gives CDR1 SGDLS, CDR2 YYNGEE. The CDR3 nucleotides are TGTGCCAGCAGCCCTCGGACCGGCCAGGGCACTGGAAACACCATATATTTT. This translates into CASSPRTGQGTGNTIYF.

The rearrangement links TRBV12-3 or TRBV12-4 to TRBJ2-1, with D perhaps assigned TRBD1 or TRBD2 (5 bases each). The length of the CDR3 is 12 residues. Trimming cost V 5 bases and J 7 bases, with 9 bases left between them. The CDR3 region is CASSKGSNEQFF. The CDR3 region has the DNA TGTGCCAGCAGTAAGGGGAGTAATGAGCAGTTCTTC.

V and J are TRBV6-2 or TRBV6-3 and TRBJ2-7; possible D gene TRBD1, 5 bases. The CDR3 extends over 13 amino acids. Per germline, CDR1 MNHEY and CDR2 SVGEGT. Trimming took off 5 bases at V and 2 bases at J, with 10 bases between the two ends. CDR3 DNA sequence: TGTGCCAGCAGTGTTGGGGCCACCTACGAGCAGTACTTC. Translated: CASSVGATYEQYF.

This clonotype was recorded a few times. The chain carries TRBV29-1 and TRBJ1-3, with 12 positions matching TRBD1. Germline loops: CDR1 SQVTM, CDR2 ANQGSEA. The CDR3 runs 16 residues. The ends lost 5 bases at V and 2 bases at J; junction bases unmatched: 7. DNA for the CDR3: TGCAGCGTTTATACGGGACAGGGGGCCACTGGAAACACCATATATTTT. Translation gives CSVYTGQGATGNTIYF.